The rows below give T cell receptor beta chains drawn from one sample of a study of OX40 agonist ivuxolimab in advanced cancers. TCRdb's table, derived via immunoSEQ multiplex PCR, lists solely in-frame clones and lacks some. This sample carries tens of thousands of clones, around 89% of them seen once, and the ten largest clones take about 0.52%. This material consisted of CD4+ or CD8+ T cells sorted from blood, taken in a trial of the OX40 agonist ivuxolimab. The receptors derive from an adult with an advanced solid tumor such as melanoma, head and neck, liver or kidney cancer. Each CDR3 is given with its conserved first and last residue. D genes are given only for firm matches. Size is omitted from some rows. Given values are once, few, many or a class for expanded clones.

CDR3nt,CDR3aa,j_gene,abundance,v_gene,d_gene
TGTGCCAGCAGTTACGGGGGGACTCGAGCTTTCTTT,CASSYGGTRAFF,TRBJ1-1,NA,TRBV6-5,NA
TGTGCCAGCAGCTTCACCAGGTCCCTCGAGCAGTACTTC,CASSFTRSLEQYF,TRBJ2-7,NA,TRBV11-2,NA
TGTGCCAGCAGTTTATCTGGCGGGGGTCAGCCCCAGCATTTT,CASSLSGGGQPQHF,TRBJ1-5,NA,TRBV27,NA
TGTGCCAGCAGCTTTGGACGGGGCGAGGGTGTGGGCTACACCTTC,CASSFGRGEGVGYTF,TRBJ1-2,NA,TRBV7-2,NA
TGTGCCAGCAGCTTCATGCGCGAGGAGCAGTACTTC,CASSFMREEQYF,TRBJ2-5,NA,TRBV5-4,NA
TGTGCCAGCAGCCCCCAATTTGGGGCGGCGACTGAAGCTTTCTTT,CASSPQFGAATEAFF,TRBJ1-1,NA,TRBV11-2,NA
TGTGCCAGCAGCGTAGGGACAGAGAGCATTGGCTACACCTTC,CASSVGTESIGYTF,TRBJ1-2,NA,TRBV9,NA
TGTGCCATCACCGCAAATGGACATGGTGGCTACACCTTC,CAITANGHGGYTF,TRBJ1-2,NA,TRBV10-3,NA
TGTGCCAGCAGCCCCGTAAGCGGGGGGCGCACCGGGGAGCTGTTTTTT,CASSPVSGGRTGELFF,TRBJ2-2,once,TRBV27,TRBD2
TGTGCCAGCAGCCCTCGGGGGGGCAATCAGCCCCAGCATTTT,CASSPRGGNQPQHF,TRBJ1-5,NA,TRBV7-2,NA
TGTGCCAGCAGCCAGGGGTGGGGGGGCTTCAATGAGCAGTTCTTC,CASSQGWGGFNEQFF,TRBJ2-1,NA,TRBV4-2,NA
TGTGCCAGCAGCTCCCCCGGTTGGCTAGCAGTAAGCCAAGAGACCCAGTACTTC,CASSSPGWLAVSQETQYF,TRBJ2-5,NA,TRBV11-1,NA
TGTGCCAGCAGTTACTCGAGATCGGAAAATCAGCCCCAGCATTTT,CASSYSRSENQPQHF,TRBJ1-5,NA,TRBV6-6,NA
TGTGCCAGCAGCGTAGCAAGTGGGGGCACTGAAGCTTTCTTT,CASSVASGGTEAFF,TRBJ1-1,NA,TRBV9,NA
TGTGCCAGCAGCTTACAGGGCGCGGCGTATTCACCCCTCCACTTT,CASSLQGAAYSPLHF,TRBJ1-6,NA,TRBV2,NA
TGTGCCAGTAGTCTCCAAGGAGCGGGGGGCCGGCCTGAGCAGTTCTTC,CASSLQGAGGRPEQFF,TRBJ2-1,NA,TRBV19,TRBD2
TGTGCCAGCAGCCCGAGGGAGACCCAGTACTTC,CASSPRETQYF,TRBJ2-5,NA,TRBV7-2,NA
TGTGCCAGAAGTTCCCAGGGGAACAATGAGCAGTTCTTC,CARSSQGNNEQFF,TRBJ2-1,few,TRBV5-3,NA
TGTGCCAGCAGTTTAAGGCAGGCAAAACTGTTTTTT,CASSLRQAKLFF,TRBJ1-4,NA,TRBV28,NA
TGTGCCATCAGTGAGCTGAGGGCCGTAGGGACCCAGTACTTC,CAISELRAVGTQYF,TRBJ2-5,NA,TRBV10-3,NA
TGTGCCAGTAGTAAGGAGGGCCTCTACGAGCAGTACTTC,CASSKEGLYEQYF,TRBJ2-7,NA,TRBV19,NA
TGTGCCAGCAGCTACGGACAGACAACACATGGCTACACCTTC,CASSYGQTTHGYTF,TRBJ1-2,NA,TRBV11-1,NA
TGTGCCAGGGAAGCTAGACAACCCCCCCGTTGTTGGACGCAGTATTTT,CAREARQPPRCWTQYF,TRBJ2-3,NA,TRBV28,NA
TGTGCCAGCGTACGGACTGAAGCTTTCTTT,CASVRTEAFF,TRBJ1-1,NA,TRBV6-6,NA
TGTGCTAGTGGTTCCGGATTAGGACAGGGTTACTACGAGCAGTACTTC,CASGSGLGQGYYEQYF,TRBJ2-7,NA,TRBV12-5,TRBD1
TGTGCCAGCATGGCGGGGGCCAACGTCCTGACTTTC,CASMAGANVLTF,TRBJ2-6,NA,TRBV6-1,NA
TGCGCCAGCAGCTTGGACCGGGTTGGCTACACCTTC,CASSLDRVGYTF,TRBJ1-2,NA,TRBV5-1,NA
TGTGCCACCAGCAGGGGACAGGGGATTTCTACTAATGAAAAACTGTTTTTT,CATSRGQGISTNEKLFF,TRBJ1-4,few,TRBV15,TRBD1
TGTGCCAGTAGTATACTCCCAATAGCGGGGGCGGTCGGGGAGCTGTTTTTT,CASSILPIAGAVGELFF,TRBJ2-2,NA,TRBV19,TRBD2
TGTGCCAGCAGCGTAACCGGAAGCTCTGGAAACACCATATATTTT,CASSVTGSSGNTIYF,TRBJ1-3,once,TRBV9,NA
TGTGCCAGCAGTCCCGGACAGGGTGAGAACACTGAAGCTTTCTTT,CASSPGQGENTEAFF,TRBJ1-1,NA,TRBV11-1,TRBD1
TGCGCCAGCAGCTTGGCGAGTGGTTGGACTGAAGCTTTCTTT,CASSLASGWTEAFF,TRBJ1-1,few,TRBV5-1,NA
TGTGCCAGCTCACCACCGACAGTTGAGACCCAGTACTTC,CASSPPTVETQYF,TRBJ2-5,NA,TRBV18,NA
TGCGCCAGCAGCCCATCCACAGGGGGGGTGGCCAATGAGCAGTTCTTC,CASSPSTGGVANEQFF,TRBJ2-1,NA,TRBV4-1,NA
TGTGCCAGCAGCGTAGACTTGGGTATGGCTGGCTACACCTTC,CASSVDLGMAGYTF,TRBJ1-2,medium-sized,TRBV9,NA
TGTGCCAGCTCACCTTACGGGAACACCGGGGAGCTGTTTTTT,CASSPYGNTGELFF,TRBJ2-2,NA,TRBV18,NA
TGTGCCAGCAGCAGTGACAGTTGTCCCTATGGCTACACCTTC,CASSSDSCPYGYTF,TRBJ1-2,once,TRBV21-1,NA
TGTGCCATCAGTGAGTCGCCGGGGCGGGACACTGAAGCTTTCTTT,CAISESPGRDTEAFF,TRBJ1-1,NA,TRBV10-3,NA
TGCGCCAGCAGCCGATTCCCGGGCGGAGGCCCGGATGGTATGACCTACGAGCAGTACTTC,CASSRFPGGGPDGMTYEQYF,TRBJ2-7,NA,TRBV4-1,NA
TGCGCCAGCAGCTTGGATTCAGGGGGGGATCAGCCCCAGCATTTT,CASSLDSGGDQPQHF,TRBJ1-5,NA,TRBV5-1,TRBD1
TGTGCCAGCAGCCAAAGTTACTCCTACGAGCAGTACTTC,CASSQSYSYEQYF,TRBJ2-7,NA,TRBV5-6,NA
TGTGCCAGTACCCCGAACGGGGGTTCACCCCTCCACTTT,CASTPNGGSPLHF,TRBJ1-6,NA,TRBV19,NA
TGTGCCAGCAGCTTGTGGCAGGGGGCAGCTTACAATGAGCAGTTCTTC,CASSLWQGAAYNEQFF,TRBJ2-1,NA,TRBV5-6,TRBD1
TGTGCCATCACCGAGGAGCCTTACTACGAGCAGTACTTC,CAITEEPYYEQYF,TRBJ2-7,NA,TRBV10-3,NA
TGTGCCAGCAGCCGAGTTACTAGTGGGGGTCGCACAGATACGCAGTATTTT,CASSRVTSGGRTDTQYF,TRBJ2-3,NA,TRBV7-8,NA
TGTGCCAGCAGCCAAGTTGACTCAGACTCCTACAATGAGCAGTTCTTC,CASSQVDSDSYNEQFF,TRBJ2-1,NA,TRBV5-8,NA
TGTGCCAGCTATGAGTCTGGGGGTCGAGGCTACACCTTC,CASYESGGRGYTF,TRBJ1-2,NA,TRBV18,NA
TGTGCCAGTAGGCCGGGGAACAACACAGATACGCAGTATTTT,CASRPGNNTDTQYF,TRBJ2-3,once,TRBV19,NA
TGTGCCAGAAGCCCCCGACAGGGGAAGGGAACAGATACGCAGTATTTT,CARSPRQGKGTDTQYF,TRBJ2-3,NA,TRBV7-5,NA
TGTGCCAGCAGTTTGACTCGTCACTACGAGCAGTACTTC,CASSLTRHYEQYF,TRBJ2-7,NA,TRBV27,NA
TGTGCCAGCAGTTACGCCGGGGGTTATGAGCAGTTCTTC,CASSYAGGYEQFF,TRBJ2-1,once,TRBV6-5,NA
TGTGCCAGCAGCCTACGACAGGGGAACACTGAAGCTTTCTTT,CASSLRQGNTEAFF,TRBJ1-1,NA,TRBV11-3,TRBD1
TGTGCCAGCAGCTTAAACAGATTAACCGACTATGGCTACACCTTC,CASSLNRLTDYGYTF,TRBJ1-2,NA,TRBV5-5,NA
TGTGCCAGCAGCCGGACTGGGGGCCGCCCCACAGATACGCAGTATTTT,CASSRTGGRPTDTQYF,TRBJ2-3,once,TRBV6-6,NA
TGTGCCAGCAGTCTGGCAGGGGGCGACACTGAAGCTTTCTTT,CASSLAGGDTEAFF,TRBJ1-1,NA,TRBV2,TRBD1
TGTGCCAGCAGCCATAACGTGGAGGGTTCGGGCTACACCTTC,CASSHNVEGSGYTF,TRBJ1-2,NA,TRBV4-2,NA
TGTGCCAGTGCGCCGCAATGGGCCACTGAAGCTTTCTTT,CASAPQWATEAFF,TRBJ1-1,NA,TRBV19,NA
TGTGCCAGCAGCCGACGGGGGGGCGGCAGCTCCTACGAGCAGTACTTC,CASSRRGGGSSYEQYF,TRBJ2-7,once,TRBV7-2,TRBD2
TGTGCCAGCTCACCCGTTTCGGGGGAAGAGACCCAGTACTTC,CASSPVSGEETQYF,TRBJ2-5,NA,TRBV18,NA
TGTGCCAGCGCCCAGGGGACTGGGGCCAACGTCCTGACTTTC,CASAQGTGANVLTF,TRBJ2-6,NA,TRBV2,NA